This T cell receptor beta chain was captured by sequencing in a study of T cell responses to AZD1222 COVID-19 vaccine. Sequenced by immunoSEQ multiplex PCR; TCRdb stores in-frame clones only, minus some. In the table there are roughly 140,000 clones, about 87% of which are singletons. With regard to this clone: Its target is unknown.

Study-level results: When two AZD1222 doses had been given, Spike-specific TCR breadth and depth rose. Nearly half of unique spike-specific TCRs reportedly avoided B.1.351 and B.1.1.7 mutated regions. Sampling that yielded the repertoires occurred only after the peak T cell response. Baseline seropositivity occurred in only six AZD1222 recipients.

This CDR3 region has 15 residues. Germline CDR1 MNHNS, CDR2 SASEGT. V lost 7 bases to trimming and J lost 3 bases, with 18 bases between them. Sequencing used peripheral blood, obtained on day 0 of AZD1222 vaccination. V gene TRBV6-1 combines with J gene TRBJ1-2; TRBD1 is a possible D gene (5 bases). This clonotype was obtained from an adult in good health. The CDR3 protein is CASTPSGRVDYGYTF. CDR3 sequence (DNA): TGTGCCAGCACACCTTCGGGCAGGGTTGACTATGGCTACACCTTC.